One and the same sample provided the 24 T cell receptor beta chains below, sequenced in a study of radiation and T cells in renal cell carcinoma (dated by TCRdb to the early 2020s). The protocol used for the library was the immunoSEQ multiplex PCR assay. The table was pulled from immuneACCESS by TCRdb, which kept in-frame rearrangements only. Such tables lose some clones; where checked, under half of the loss comes from unresolved V genes, and the rest has no known cause. Across this sample there are 24,000 or so clones, with around 57% seen only once. The ten biggest clones cover roughly 20% of the sample. Explained via the paper, the time point label denotes: tumor resected at nephrectomy. The sample's treatment or condition label, decoded: treatment-naive control, cytoreductive nephrectomy. This specimen was tumor tissue, taken from a patient whose treatment was nephrectomy without radiotherapy. Every receptor here comes from a human donor with renal cell carcinoma.

V usage is TRBV5-6 and J usage is TRBJ1-2, with 9 nucleotides matching TRBD1. This CDR3 is built from 15 residues. Trimming cost V 3 bases and J 5 bases; bases outside gene matches: 8. Germline V gene data show CDR1 as SGHDT and CDR2 as YYEEEE. The CDR3 protein is CASSYSGTGLYGYTF. In DNA form, the CDR3 reads TGTGCCAGCAGCTATTCCGGGACAGGGCTTTATGGCTACACCTTC.

This clone has just one count. The chain uses TRBV5-1 and TRBJ2-1; 13 nucleotides line up with TRBD2. J was trimmed by 0 bases and V by 3 bases; bases with no gene match: 6. The CDR3 is 18 amino acids. Germline V CDR1 and CDR2: SGHRS, YFSETQ. The CDR3 sequence: CASSSGLAGALSYNEQFF. Written as DNA, the CDR3 is TGCGCCAGCAGCTCCGGACTAGCGGGGGCCCTCTCCTACAATGAGCAGTTCTTC.

CDR3 amino acids: CASSLLTPSSYNEQFF. CDR3 bases: TGTGCCAGCTCGCTCCTCACGCCGAGCTCCTACAATGAGCAGTTCTTC. The gene calls are TRBV18 and TRBJ2-1; no firm D call. This CDR3 contains 16 residues. CDR1 KGHSH and CDR2 LQKENI come from the germline V gene. The ends were cut back, 6 bases at V and 0 bases at J, with 15 bases in the middle.

This clone has just a few counts. The chain couples TRBV7-3 to TRBJ2-2, with TRBD1 identical over 8 bases. The CDR3 has 15 amino acids. Per germline, CDR1 SGHTA and CDR2 FQGTGA. V lost 5 bases, J lost 1 base, and 3 bases stayed unmatched. The CDR3 nucleotides are TGTGCCAGCAGCCAGGGGACAGGGAACACCGGGGAGCTGTTTTTT. Amino acids: CASSQGTGNTGELFF.

V is TRBV11-1 and J is TRBJ2-2, with TRBD1 identical over 7 bases. Germline CDR1 SGHAT, CDR2 FQDESV (reference sequence). The ends lost 5 bases at V and 3 bases at J; junction bases unmatched: 6. The CDR3 has 15 amino acids. In DNA form, the CDR3 reads TGTGCCAGCAGCATCCGACAGGGATACACCGGGGAGCTGTTTTTT. Amino acids: CASSIRQGYTGELFF.

The V and J genes are TRBV20-1 and TRBJ2-3; D gene ambiguous. The CDR3 loop spans 11 amino acids. Per germline, CDR1 DFQATT and CDR2 SNEGSKA (reference sequence). V was pared by 0 bases and J by 4 bases, with 2 bases between. CDR3 in DNA: TGCAGTGCTAGAGATCCAGATACGCAGTATTTT. Translation gives CSARDPDTQYF.

The chain links TRBV29-1 to TRBJ1-1; D remains ambiguous. Germline V gene sequence: CDR1 SQVTM, CDR2 ANQGSEA. This CDR3 is 12 amino acids long. V dropped 8 bases and J dropped 1 base, with 11 bases sitting between them. Here the CDR3 reads CSIGTSNTEAFF. The CDR3 DNA sequence: TGCAGCATTGGCACGTCGAACACTGAAGCTTTCTTT.

The chain carries TRBV7-8 and TRBJ2-1, with TRBD1 matching 11 bases. J gave up 6 bases and V 5 bases, and 6 bases lay outside the gene matches. This CDR3 has 15 amino acids. Germline CDR1 and CDR2: SGHVS and FQNEAQ. The CDR3 is CASSTGQGARNEQFF. In DNA form, the CDR3 reads TGTGCCAGCAGCACCGGACAGGGGGCGCGCAATGAGCAGTTCTTC.

The V gene is TRBV4-3, the J gene TRBJ2-3; D is unresolved. The CDR3 consists of 16 residues. In germline, CDR1 is LGHNA, CDR2 YSLEER. Trimming shortened V by 1 base and J by 1 base, and 12 bases separated the two germline ends. The DNA for the CDR3 is TGCGCCAGCAGCCAAGGGGCGGTGGGTGGCACAGATACGCAGTATTTT. Translation: CASSQGAVGGTDTQYF.

The V call is TRBV9, the J call TRBJ2-7; the D gene is possibly TRBD2 (6 bases). V was cut by 0 bases and J by 1 base, with 11 bases left in between. The CDR3 consists of 15 residues. Germline V gives CDR1 SGDLS, CDR2 YYNGEE. CDR3 coding DNA: TGTGCCAGCAGCGTAGGTGGGGGGACTTCCTACGAGCAGTACTTC. Protein product: CASSVGGGTSYEQYF.

The chain joins TRBV7-7 to TRBJ2-5; the D is unclear. CDR3 length: 15 residues. Germline V gene lookup returns CDR1 SSHAT and CDR2 FNYEAQ (reference sequence). Trimming removed 1 base at V and 1 base at J, with 10 bases between. CDR3 residues: CASSLGRAPQETQYF. CDR3 nucleotide sequence: TGTGCCAGCAGCTTAGGAAGGGCACCCCAAGAGACCCAGTACTTC.

There are a few counts of this clone. The CDR3 DNA reads as TGTGCCAGCAGTGTTATTCAAGACAGGGTAGATGGCTACACCTTC. Protein sequence: CASSVIQDRVDGYTF. This chain connects TRBV2 to TRBJ1-2; 7 bases fit TRBD1. The CDR3 extends over 15 amino acids. Trimming removed 4 bases from V and 6 bases from J; junction bases left unmatched: 11. Germline loops: CDR1 SNHLY, CDR2 FYNNEI.

This chain connects TRBV5-6 to TRBJ1-6; the D is unclear. Germline loops: CDR1 SGHDT, CDR2 YYEEEE. There are 14 residues in the CDR3. With 2 bases removed from V and 7 bases from J, the gap between germline ends came to 10 bases. The CDR3 protein is CASSFSGINSPLHF. The CDR3, as DNA: TGTGCCAGCAGCTTCTCCGGGATAAATTCACCCCTCCACTTT. The full variable domain, in which reference TRBV5-6 and TRBJ1-6 provide the parts outside the CDR3, is DAGVTQSPTHLIKTRGQQVTLRCSPKSGHDTVSWYQQALGQGPQFIFQYYEEEERQRGNFPDRFSGHQFPNYSSELNVNALLLGDSALYLCASSFSGINSPLHFGNGTRLTVT.

The J gene is TRBJ1-3, the V gene TRBV2; the D gene is possibly TRBD1 (6 bases). CDR1 and CDR2 (germline): SNHLY, FYNNEI. V lost 6 bases to trimming and J lost 0 bases, with 12 bases between them. This CDR3 comprises 15 residues. This chain's CDR3 is CASSAEGGSGNTIYF. The CDR3 DNA reads TGTGCCAGCAGCGCGGAAGGGGGCTCTGGAAACACCATATATTTT.

This clone was detected a few times. The CDR3 is CASSLDPGRVGQPQHF. The CDR3 DNA reads TGTGCCAGCAGCTTAGATCCGGGGAGGGTGGGCCAGCCCCAGCATTTT. The V gene is TRBV7-2, the J gene TRBJ1-5; D gene unclear. In germline, CDR1 is SGHTA, CDR2 FQGNSA. The CDR3 totals 16 residues. Between the trimmed V and J ends, which lost 1 base and 7 bases, there was a span of 17 bases.

This clone has only a few counts. J is TRBJ2-7 and V is TRBV4-2, with 9 bases identical to TRBD1. Germline V gene sequence: CDR1 LGHNA, CDR2 YNFKEQ. Trimming took 4 bases from V and 0 from J; bases not matched to a gene: 4. The CDR3 extends over 15 amino acids. The DNA of the CDR3 is TGTGCCAGCAGCCCCAGGGACAGGGCCTCCTACGAGCAGTACTTC. Amino acids: CASSPRDRASYEQYF.

This clone was observed a few times. V usage is TRBV5-1 and J usage is TRBJ1-6; D gene ambiguous. Looked up from germline, CDR1 is SGHRS and CDR2 is YFSETQ. The CDR3 has 14 amino acids. The V end was cut by 2 bases, the J end by 7 bases, with 10 bases between. The CDR3 sequence: CASSFAGGNSPLHF. In DNA form, the CDR3 reads TGCGCCAGCAGCTTTGCAGGAGGGAATTCACCCCTCCACTTT. Combining the CDR3 with reference TRBV5-1 and TRBJ1-6 gives the whole variable domain KAGVTQTPRYLIKTRGQQVTLSCSPISGHRSVSWYQQTPGQGLQFLFEYFSETQRNKGNFPGRFSGRQFSNSRSEMNVSTLELGDSALYLCASSFAGGNSPLHFGNGTRLTVT.

The rearrangement links TRBV7-8 to TRBJ2-3; 11 nucleotides agree with TRBD2. Germline CDR1 and CDR2: SGHVS and FQNEAQ. J lost 2 bases, V lost 0 bases, and 4 bases had no gene match. The CDR3 has 17 residues. The chain's CDR3 is CASSLAQLAGATDTQYF. The DNA for the CDR3 is TGTGCCAGCAGCTTAGCGCAACTAGCGGGGGCCACAGATACGCAGTATTTT. Using reference TRBV7-8 and TRBJ2-3 for the parts outside the CDR3, the full variable domain is GAGVSQSPRYKVAKRGQDVALRCDPISGHVSLFWYQQALGQGPEFLTYFQNEAQLDKSGLPSDRFFAERPEGSVSTLKIQRTQQEDSAVYLCASSLAQLAGATDTQYFGPGTRLTVL.

The chain recombines TRBV5-4 with TRBJ2-7, with unresolved D. This CDR3 has 13 amino acids. Germline V gene lookup returns CDR1 SGHNT and CDR2 YYREEE (reference sequence). V gave up 2 bases and J gave up 2 bases, with 8 bases separating them. Written as DNA, the CDR3 is TGTGCCAGCAGCTTCGCCGAGGCCTACGAGCAGTACTTC. Protein: CASSFAEAYEQYF.

The chain recombines TRBV6-5 with TRBJ1-1; 8 positions match TRBD1. The V segment lost 2 bases and the J segment 7 bases; nucleotides outside the gene matches: 9. Germline-derived CDR1 and CDR2 are MNHEY and SVGAGI. The CDR3 is 15 amino acids. The CDR3 sequence is CASSYPKDRVSEAFF. In nucleotides, the CDR3 is TGTGCCAGCAGTTACCCCAAGGACAGGGTCAGTGAAGCTTTCTTT.

The J gene is TRBJ1-2, the V gene TRBV7-2; D gene uncertain. The CDR3 is 14 residues long. CDR1 is SGHTA, CDR2 FQGNSA, per germline. V was shortened by 2 bases and J by 7 bases, with 14 bases between the two germline ends. The CDR3 spells CASSLIAQATGYTF. In DNA, the CDR3 is TGTGCCAGCAGCTTAATAGCCCAGGCGACTGGCTACACCTTC.

CDR3 residues: CASSVDEYQPQHF. The CDR3 DNA reads as TGTGCCAGCAGCGTAGATGAATATCAGCCCCAGCATTTT. The rearrangement links TRBV9 to TRBJ1-5; D ambiguous. V was cut by 0 bases and J by 5 bases, with 6 bases left in between. This CDR3 comprises 13 residues. Germline CDR1 reads SGDLS; CDR2 reads YYNGEE.

This clone is medium-sized in the sample. CDR3 sequence (DNA): TGCGCCAGCAGCGCGGGACAGCTATGGAACACTGAAGCTTTCTTT. The encoded protein is CASSAGQLWNTEAFF. V usage is TRBV5-1 and J usage is TRBJ1-1; 7 nucleotides match TRBD1. Germline V CDR1 and CDR2: SGHRS, YFSETQ. The CDR3 loop spans 15 amino acids. Unmatched junction bases numbered 7, after V lost 4 bases and J lost 1 base.

The chain uses TRBV5-4 and TRBJ1-1; D unresolved. This CDR3 is built from 14 residues. The V end lost 5 bases, the J end lost 1 base, and 12 bases lay between the germline ends. Germline loops: CDR1 SGHNT, CDR2 YYREEE (reference sequence). CDR3 region: CASSTGDPNTEAFF. In DNA form, the CDR3 reads TGTGCCAGCAGTACGGGTGATCCGAACACTGAAGCTTTCTTT.